This is a list of T cell receptor beta chains from one sample in a study of identical twins. One entry per CDR3 protein, called by TCRdb with MiXCR from the 5' RACE reads. This sample carries more than 400,000 distinct CDR3 sequences, roughly 15% of them seen once, and the ten largest clones take 0.44%. The data were also submitted as part of a second study, on yellow fever vaccine responses in identical twins.

Source material: CD4+ T cells sorted from blood. All receptors come from a young woman in good health. Both conserved end residues are part of each CDR3. The D gene is left open where the match is weak. The listing skips clone size in some rows; elsewhere it reads once, few, many or a size class.

V gene: TRBV29-1; clone size: few; D gene: TRBD2; J gene: TRBJ2-3; CDR3 protein: CSVEVGTSQDTQYF; CDR3 DNA: TGCAGCGTTGAAGTAGGGACTAGCCAAGATACGCAGTATTTT
V gene: TRBV2; clone size: .; D gene: .; J gene: TRBJ2-1; CDR3 protein: CASSEASRGNEQFF; CDR3 DNA: TGTGCCAGCAGTGAGGCGTCTAGAGGTAATGAGCAGTTCTTC
V gene: TRBV28; clone size: .; D gene: .; J gene: TRBJ1-5; CDR3 protein: CASSQAVYAQGSNQPQHF; CDR3 DNA: TGTGCCAGCAGTCAGGCGGTCTACGCACAGGGTAGCAATCAGCCCCAGCATTTT
V gene: TRBV7-3; clone size: few; D gene: .; J gene: TRBJ2-3; CDR3 protein: CASSNGQYTDTQYF; CDR3 DNA: TGTGCCAGCAGCAACGGACAGTACACAGATACGCAGTATTTT
V gene: TRBV18; clone size: few; D gene: TRBD2; J gene: TRBJ2-3; CDR3 protein: CASSPRKASGVLSTDTQYF; CDR3 DNA: TGTGCCAGCTCACCACGTAAAGCTAGCGGGGTACTCAGCACAGATACGCAGTATTTT
V gene: TRBV4-1; clone size: .; D gene: TRBD1; J gene: TRBJ1-2; CDR3 protein: CASSPSGTELYGYTF; CDR3 DNA: TGCGCCAGCAGCCCGAGCGGGACAGAGCTCTATGGCTACACCTTC
V gene: TRBV7-2; clone size: .; D gene: .; J gene: TRBJ1-1; CDR3 protein: CASSPTRGWTEAFF; CDR3 DNA: TGTGCCAGCAGCCCCACCCGTGGTTGGACTGAAGCTTTCTTT
V gene: TRBV5-1; clone size: .; D gene: .; J gene: TRBJ2-1; CDR3 protein: CASRTASSYNEQFF; CDR3 DNA: TGCGCCAGCCGGACAGCTAGCTCCTACAATGAGCAGTTCTTC
V gene: TRBV5-1; clone size: .; D gene: .; J gene: TRBJ2-5; CDR3 protein: CASSSYLGGQETQYF; CDR3 DNA: TGCGCCAGCAGCTCCTACCTCGGGGGACAAGAGACCCAGTACTTC
V gene: TRBV14; clone size: .; D gene: .; J gene: TRBJ1-1; CDR3 protein: CASSQEGLREAFF; CDR3 DNA: TGTGCCAGCAGCCAGGAAGGACTTCGTGAAGCTTTCTTT
V gene: TRBV3-1; clone size: .; D gene: .; J gene: TRBJ2-7; CDR3 protein: CASSQGGPSYEQYF; CDR3 DNA: TGTGCCAGCAGCCAAGGAGGGCCCTCCTACGAGCAGTACTTC
V gene: TRBV12-5; clone size: .; D gene: TRBD2; J gene: TRBJ2-3; CDR3 protein: CASGPGTSGSTDTQYF; CDR3 DNA: TGTGCTAGTGGACCCGGGACTAGCGGGAGCACAGATACGCAGTATTTT
V gene: TRBV29-1; clone size: few; D gene: .; J gene: TRBJ2-5; CDR3 protein: CSAGGVQGVRVETQYF; CDR3 DNA: TGCAGCGCCGGGGGGGTACAGGGGGTGCGCGTAGAGACCCAGTACTTC
V gene: TRBV3-1; clone size: few; D gene: .; J gene: TRBJ2-4; CDR3 protein: CASSAQPAKNIQYF; CDR3 DNA: TGTGCCAGCAGCGCCCAGCCAGCCAAAAACATTCAGTACTTC
V gene: TRBV12-3/TRBV12-4; clone size: .; D gene: .; J gene: TRBJ2-2; CDR3 protein: CASSLPPLTGELFF; CDR3 DNA: TGTGCCAGCAGTTTGCCCCCTCTCACCGGGGAGCTGTTTTTT
V gene: TRBV7-8; clone size: many; D gene: .; J gene: TRBJ2-2; CDR3 protein: CASSFRDTGELFF; CDR3 DNA: TGTGCCAGCAGTTTCCGGGACACCGGGGAGCTGTTTTTT
V gene: TRBV7-2; clone size: .; D gene: TRBD1; J gene: TRBJ2-1; CDR3 protein: CASSSIGWDRAYNEQFF; CDR3 DNA: TGTGCCAGCAGCTCGATAGGATGGGACAGGGCCTACAATGAGCAGTTCTTC
V gene: TRBV6-2/TRBV6-3; clone size: .; D gene: TRBD1; J gene: TRBJ1-5; CDR3 protein: CASSKRYTDRVVIQPQHF; CDR3 DNA: TGTGCCAGCAGTAAGAGATACACCGACAGGGTCGTAATCCAGCCCCAGCATTTT
V gene: TRBV10-2; clone size: .; D gene: TRBD2; J gene: TRBJ2-1; CDR3 protein: CASSESSSGRMGSYNEQFF; CDR3 DNA: TGCGCCAGCAGTGAGTCGTCTAGCGGGAGAATGGGGTCCTACAATGAGCAGTTCTTC
V gene: TRBV5-6; clone size: .; D gene: TRBD2; J gene: TRBJ2-1; CDR3 protein: CASSTSGRVSREQFF; CDR3 DNA: TGTGCCAGCAGCACCAGCGGGAGGGTGTCGAGAGAGCAGTTCTTC
V gene: TRBV5-5; clone size: few; D gene: TRBD1; J gene: TRBJ1-5; CDR3 protein: CASSGQGASNQPQHF; CDR3 DNA: TGTGCCAGCAGCGGACAGGGGGCTAGCAATCAGCCCCAGCATTTT
V gene: TRBV3-1; clone size: .; D gene: TRBD2; J gene: TRBJ2-7; CDR3 protein: CASSATSGSNYGQYF; CDR3 DNA: TGTGCCAGCAGCGCTACTAGCGGGAGTAACTACGGGCAGTACTTC
V gene: TRBV7-3; clone size: .; D gene: .; J gene: TRBJ2-1; CDR3 protein: CASSFTGGSSYNEQFF; CDR3 DNA: TGTGCCAGCAGCTTTACCGGCGGAAGCTCCTACAATGAGCAGTTCTTC
V gene: TRBV6-1; clone size: .; D gene: .; J gene: TRBJ2-2; CDR3 protein: CASTLGYTGELFF; CDR3 DNA: TGTGCCAGCACCCTAGGGTACACCGGGGAGCTGTTTTTT
V gene: TRBV12-3/TRBV12-4; clone size: few; D gene: TRBD2; J gene: TRBJ2-1; CDR3 protein: CASGRDYYNEQFF; CDR3 DNA: TGTGCCAGCGGCCGGGACTACTACAATGAGCAGTTCTTC
V gene: TRBV20-1; clone size: .; D gene: .; J gene: TRBJ2-2; CDR3 protein: CSARDRQTNTGELFF; CDR3 DNA: TGCAGTGCTAGAGATAGACAAACGAACACCGGGGAGCTGTTTTTT
V gene: TRBV12-3/TRBV12-4; clone size: few; D gene: .; J gene: TRBJ1-5; CDR3 protein: CASSLAQGTQPQHF; CDR3 DNA: TGTGCCAGCAGTTTAGCGCAGGGCACTCAGCCCCAGCATTTT
V gene: TRBV2; clone size: .; D gene: .; J gene: TRBJ2-1; CDR3 protein: CASSEIRGAFYNEQFF; CDR3 DNA: TGTGCCAGCAGTGAGATACGGGGGGCATTTTACAATGAGCAGTTCTTC
V gene: TRBV27; clone size: .; D gene: TRBD2; J gene: TRBJ2-3; CDR3 protein: CASSFTAGGSADTQYF; CDR3 DNA: TGTGCCAGCAGTTTTACAGCGGGGGGGAGTGCAGATACGCAGTATTTT
V gene: TRBV2; clone size: few; D gene: TRBD1; J gene: TRBJ1-5; CDR3 protein: CASSVERDSQHF; CDR3 DNA: TGTGCCAGCAGTGTTGAGCGGGACAGTCAGCATTTT
V gene: TRBV2; clone size: .; D gene: .; J gene: TRBJ1-1; CDR3 protein: CASVKDRMMNTEAFF; CDR3 DNA: TGTGCCAGTGTTAAGGACAGAATGATGAACACTGAAGCTTTCTTT
V gene: TRBV20-1; clone size: .; D gene: .; J gene: TRBJ2-1; CDR3 protein: CSARDVPNEQFF; CDR3 DNA: TGCAGTGCTAGAGATGTACCCAATGAGCAGTTCTTC
V gene: TRBV3-1; clone size: .; D gene: TRBD2; J gene: TRBJ2-1; CDR3 protein: CASSQEGGLAFYNEQFF; CDR3 DNA: TGTGCCAGCAGCCAAGAAGGGGGACTAGCGTTCTACAATGAGCAGTTCTTC
V gene: TRBV27; clone size: few; D gene: .; J gene: TRBJ2-2; CDR3 protein: CASSLNRAGELFF; CDR3 DNA: TGTGCCAGCAGTCTTAACAGGGCCGGGGAGCTGTTTTTT
V gene: TRBV29-1; clone size: few; D gene: .; J gene: TRBJ1-2; CDR3 protein: CSVASNYGYTF; CDR3 DNA: TGCAGCGTGGCAAGTAACTATGGCTACACCTTC
V gene: TRBV6-1; clone size: many; D gene: TRBD1; J gene: TRBJ1-1; CDR3 protein: CASSPQGMNTEAFF; CDR3 DNA: TGTGCCAGCAGCCCACAGGGGATGAACACTGAAGCTTTCTTT
V gene: TRBV12-3/TRBV12-4; clone size: few; D gene: .; J gene: TRBJ2-6; CDR3 protein: CASTSGGSGANVLTF; CDR3 DNA: TGTGCCAGCACCTCTGGGGGGTCTGGGGCCAACGTCCTGACTTTC
V gene: TRBV14; clone size: .; D gene: TRBD1; J gene: TRBJ2-5; CDR3 protein: CASSRNQSDRGGETQYF; CDR3 DNA: TGTGCCAGCAGCCGGAATCAATCGGACAGGGGGGGAGAGACCCAGTACTTC
V gene: TRBV20-1; clone size: .; D gene: .; J gene: TRBJ1-6; CDR3 protein: CSAWVGPLHF; CDR3 DNA: TGCAGTGCCTGGGTCGGTCCCCTCCACTTT
V gene: TRBV12-3/TRBV12-4; clone size: .; D gene: TRBD2; J gene: TRBJ2-5; CDR3 protein: CASSLGAGGTQYF; CDR3 DNA: TGTGCCAGCAGTTTAGGGGCGGGAGGGACCCAGTACTTC
V gene: TRBV12-3/TRBV12-4; clone size: few; D gene: .; J gene: TRBJ2-3; CDR3 protein: CASTPGLTDTQYF; CDR3 DNA: TGTGCCAGCACTCCGGGACTTACAGATACGCAGTATTTT
V gene: TRBV5-5; clone size: many; D gene: TRBD1; J gene: TRBJ1-2; CDR3 protein: CASSPPGTGSGYTF; CDR3 DNA: TGTGCCAGCAGCCCTCCTGGGACAGGGAGTGGCTACACCTTC
V gene: TRBV12-3/TRBV12-4; clone size: .; D gene: TRBD2; J gene: TRBJ2-1; CDR3 protein: CASSFLAGSSSSYNEQFF; CDR3 DNA: TGTGCCAGCAGTTTCCTAGCGGGGTCCTCCAGCTCCTACAATGAGCAGTTCTTC
V gene: TRBV7-2; clone size: many; D gene: .; J gene: TRBJ2-5; CDR3 protein: CASSLFFGGVLETQYF; CDR3 DNA: TGTGCCAGCAGCTTGTTCTTTGGAGGGGTTTTGGAGACCCAGTACTTC
V gene: TRBV27; clone size: .; D gene: .; J gene: TRBJ2-5; CDR3 protein: CASSKGFRVTTYQETQYF; CDR3 DNA: TGTGCCAGCAGTAAAGGGTTTCGGGTGACTACGTACCAAGAGACCCAGTACTTC
V gene: TRBV20-1; clone size: few; D gene: TRBD2; J gene: TRBJ2-4; CDR3 protein: CSARVLQAGGDIQYF; CDR3 DNA: TGCAGTGCTAGAGTTTTACAAGCGGGAGGGGACATTCAGTACTTC
V gene: TRBV11-2; clone size: .; D gene: .; J gene: TRBJ2-2; CDR3 protein: CASSLVGNSNPNTGELFF; CDR3 DNA: TGTGCCAGCAGCTTAGTCGGCAACTCTAACCCGAACACCGGGGAGCTGTTTTTT
V gene: TRBV11-3; clone size: .; D gene: TRBD2; J gene: TRBJ2-7; CDR3 protein: CASSLDLAGDSEQYF; CDR3 DNA: TGTGCCAGCAGCTTAGACCTAGCGGGAGACTCCGAGCAGTACTTC
V gene: TRBV14; clone size: few; D gene: .; J gene: TRBJ2-1; CDR3 protein: CASSQRPGDFNEQFF; CDR3 DNA: TGTGCCAGCAGCCAACGGCCGGGGGACTTCAATGAGCAGTTCTTC
V gene: TRBV28; clone size: few; D gene: .; J gene: TRBJ1-5; CDR3 protein: CASREDGGPPNSNQPQHF; CDR3 DNA: TGTGCCAGCAGAGAAGACGGGGGACCACCTAATAGCAATCAGCCCCAGCATTTT
V gene: TRBV18; clone size: .; D gene: .; J gene: TRBJ2-7; CDR3 protein: CASSPQEVSYEQYF; CDR3 DNA: TGTGCCAGCTCACCACAAGAGGTTTCCTACGAGCAGTACTTC
V gene: TRBV5-1; clone size: few; D gene: TRBD2; J gene: TRBJ2-3; CDR3 protein: CASSLEASGRATDTQYF; CDR3 DNA: TGCGCCAGCAGCTTGGAGGCTAGCGGGAGGGCCACAGATACGCAGTATTTT
V gene: TRBV7-6; clone size: few; D gene: .; J gene: TRBJ2-3; CDR3 protein: CASSRLESRPLTDTQYF; CDR3 DNA: TGTGCCAGCAGCAGACTAGAGTCCCGGCCCCTCACAGATACGCAGTATTTT
V gene: TRBV20-1; clone size: .; D gene: TRBD1; J gene: TRBJ2-7; CDR3 protein: CSASDREGSAYEQYF; CDR3 DNA: TGCAGTGCTTCCGACAGGGAAGGTAGCGCCTACGAGCAGTACTTC
V gene: TRBV5-1; clone size: few; D gene: .; J gene: TRBJ2-2; CDR3 protein: CASSWRAANTGELFF; CDR3 DNA: TGCGCCAGCAGCTGGAGGGCAGCGAACACCGGGGAGCTGTTTTTT
V gene: TRBV28; clone size: many; D gene: TRBD1; J gene: TRBJ2-5; CDR3 protein: CASSRGTVQETQYF; CDR3 DNA: TGTGCCAGCAGTAGAGGGACAGTTCAAGAGACCCAGTACTTC
V gene: TRBV29-1; clone size: few; D gene: .; J gene: TRBJ2-2; CDR3 protein: CSVGATWTENTGELFF; CDR3 DNA: TGCAGCGTTGGAGCTACCTGGACAGAGAACACCGGGGAGCTGTTTTTT
V gene: TRBV18; clone size: .; D gene: TRBD2; J gene: TRBJ2-1; CDR3 protein: CASSLGLAITNFGQFF; CDR3 DNA: TGTGCCAGCTCCCTAGGACTAGCGATTACCAATTTCGGGCAGTTCTTC
V gene: TRBV20-1; clone size: .; D gene: .; J gene: TRBJ2-7; CDR3 protein: CSARHTQGVSHEQYF; CDR3 DNA: TGCAGTGCTAGACATACCCAGGGAGTGTCCCACGAGCAGTACTTC